Below, 12 T cell receptor beta chains from the same sample are listed, as sequenced in a study of neurological immune-mediated disorders. From the 5' RACE reads, TCRdb called clonotypes with MiXCR, one entry per CDR3 protein. Of around 40,000 distinct CDR3 sequences in the sample, less than 9% were seen once. The sample consisted of CD4+ T cells from blood. The source of these receptors is a man aged 45 to 65 in good health.

This clonotype has a handful of counts. This chain links TRBV4-2 with TRBJ1-1, with D possibly being TRBD1 (5 bases). V dropped 0 bases and J dropped 7 bases, with 15 bases sitting between them. The CDR3 runs to 15 residues. Germline CDR1 LGHNA, CDR2 YNFKEQ. The CDR3 region has the DNA TGTGCCAGCAGCCAAGATCTCGCAGGGTTTATTGAAGCTTTCTTT. Amino acids: CASSQDLAGFIEAFF.

This clonotype was seen at least ten times. The chain recombines TRBV19 with TRBJ1-5; D is uncertain. Trimming removed 1 base at V and 9 bases at J, with 10 bases between. Germline assignment: CDR1 LNHDA and CDR2 SQIVND (reference sequence). There are 13 residues in the CDR3. The CDR3 DNA is TGTGCCAGTAGTATAGGACCCCGGATGCCCCAGCATTTT. It yields the protein CASSIGPRMPQHF.

This clonotype has at least ten counts. This chain joins TRBV29-1 and TRBJ2-1; 11 nucleotides align to TRBD1. Germline V gives CDR1 SQVTM, CDR2 ANQGSEA. This CDR3 spans 14 amino acids. Trimming removed 7 bases from V and 6 bases from J; junction bases left unmatched: 8. The CDR3 is CSALVGTGGNEQFF. CDR3 sequence (DNA): TGCAGCGCCCTTGTGGGGACAGGGGGCAATGAGCAGTTCTTC.

This clonotype was observed many times. V is TRBV4-2 and J is TRBJ2-3, with TRBD1 as a possible D gene (5 bases). V shed 1 base and J shed 2 bases, with 10 bases lying between them. Germline lookup yields CDR1 LGHNA and CDR2 YNFKEQ. This CDR3 spans 15 amino acids. CDR3 residues: CASSQGGHYTDTQYF. As DNA, the CDR3 is TGTGCCAGCAGCCAAGGGGGCCACTACACAGATACGCAGTATTTT.

This clonotype has a count of ten or more. The chain combines TRBV5-1 with TRBJ2-5; the match to TRBD2 covers 10 bases. Per germline, CDR1 SGHRS and CDR2 YFSETQ. The V and J ends lost 0 bases and 1 base, in that order; junction bases with no gene match: 12. This CDR3 has 19 residues. The CDR3 bases are TGCGCCAGCAGCTTGGCCATTTTGAGGAGCGGGAGGGTCCAAGAGACCCAGTACTTC. This gives the protein CASSLAILRSGRVQETQYF.

This clonotype came up many times. This chain uses TRBV7-2 with TRBJ2-1; 8 nucleotides agree with TRBD2. CDR1 is SGHTA and CDR2 is FQGNSA in the germline V gene. V was clipped by 4 bases and J by 6 bases; unmatched bases: 2. The CDR3 runs 13 residues. CDR3 DNA sequence: TGTGCCAGCAGCTCCGGGACTAGCAATGAGCAGTTCTTC. This gives the protein CASSSGTSNEQFF.

This clonotype was counted many times. V and J are TRBV5-1 and TRBJ2-1; 9 nucleotides agree with TRBD2. Germline CDR1 SGHRS, CDR2 YFSETQ. The CDR3 spans 15 residues. The junction had 6 bases not matched to a gene; V was cut back by 4 bases and J by 4 bases. In DNA, the CDR3 is TGCGCCAGCAGCCCAGTAGCGGGAGTTTACAATGAGCAGTTCTTC. Protein: CASSPVAGVYNEQFF.

This clonotype occurred many times. The V and J genes are TRBV5-1 and TRBJ2-3, with 10 bases lining up with TRBD1. The ends lost 4 bases at V and 2 bases at J; junction bases unmatched: 4. The CDR3 covers 15 residues. Germline V gene sequence: CDR1 SGHRS, CDR2 YFSETQ. Here the CDR3 DNA reads TGCGCCAGCAGCACCGGACAGGGGGACACAGATACGCAGTATTTT. Its translation: CASSTGQGDTDTQYF. The variable domain in full, with the rest retrieved from reference TRBV5-1 and TRBJ2-3, is KAGVTQTPRYLIKTRGQQVTLSCSPISGHRSVSWYQQTPGQGLQFLFEYFSETQRNKGNFPGRFSGRQFSNSRSEMNVSTLELGDSALYLCASSTGQGDTDTQYFGPGTRLTVL.

The chain has TRBV5-4 and TRBJ1-6; maybe TRBD1 (5 bases). CDR1 and CDR2 from the germline V gene are SGHNT and YYREEE (reference sequence). Trimming stripped 0 bases from V and 13 bases from J, with 11 bases between. The CDR3 is made up of 13 amino acids. CDR3 DNA: TGTGCCAGCAGCTTGGAACAGGCCTCGCCCCTCCACTTT. Protein product: CASSLEQASPLHF.

This clonotype was observed many times. V is TRBV20-1 and J is TRBJ2-7; D unclear. Per the germline V gene, CDR1 is DFQATT and CDR2 is SNEGSKA (reference sequence). The CDR3 contains 14 residues. V was cut by 2 bases and J by 2 bases, with 13 bases left in between. The CDR3, as DNA: TGCAGTGCTAGACGTCAGCATTCCGCCTACGAGCAGTACTTC. As protein: CSARRQHSAYEQYF.

This clonotype was picked up many times. V and J are TRBV5-1 and TRBJ2-7; D is tentatively TRBD1 or TRBD2 (5 bases each). Germline V gene lookup returns CDR1 SGHRS and CDR2 YFSETQ. V lost 4 bases and J 2 bases, leaving 16 bases between the germline ends. The CDR3 contains 15 residues. The CDR3 sequence is CASSILRDGAYEQYF. DNA for the CDR3: TGCGCCAGCAGCATCCTCCGGGACGGCGCCTACGAGCAGTACTTC.

This clonotype was detected many times. The CDR3 DNA sequence: TGTGCCAGCAGCTTAGTAGGGAGCGCCTACGAGCAGTACTTC. As protein: CASSLVGSAYEQYF. The chain joins TRBV7-2 to TRBJ2-7, with D maybe TRBD2 (5 bases). The length of the CDR3 is 14 residues. The V gene lost 1 base and the J gene lost 2 bases, with 9 bases spanning the gap. Germline V gene lookup returns CDR1 SGHTA and CDR2 FQGNSA.